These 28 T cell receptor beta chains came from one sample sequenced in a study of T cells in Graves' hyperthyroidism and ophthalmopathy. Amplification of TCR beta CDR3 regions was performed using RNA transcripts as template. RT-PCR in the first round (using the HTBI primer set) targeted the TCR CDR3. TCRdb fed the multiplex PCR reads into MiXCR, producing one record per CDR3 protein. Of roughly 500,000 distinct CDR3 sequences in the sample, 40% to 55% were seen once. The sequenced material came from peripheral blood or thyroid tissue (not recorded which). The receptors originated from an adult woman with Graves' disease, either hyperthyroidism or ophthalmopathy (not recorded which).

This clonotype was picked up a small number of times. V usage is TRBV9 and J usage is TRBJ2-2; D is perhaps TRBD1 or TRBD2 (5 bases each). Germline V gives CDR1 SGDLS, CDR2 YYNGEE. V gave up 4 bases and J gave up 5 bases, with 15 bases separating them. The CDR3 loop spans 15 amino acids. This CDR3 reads CASSPGTLGTGELFF. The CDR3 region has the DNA TGTGCCAGCAGCCCCGGGACCCTCGGAACCGGGGAGCTGTTTTTT.

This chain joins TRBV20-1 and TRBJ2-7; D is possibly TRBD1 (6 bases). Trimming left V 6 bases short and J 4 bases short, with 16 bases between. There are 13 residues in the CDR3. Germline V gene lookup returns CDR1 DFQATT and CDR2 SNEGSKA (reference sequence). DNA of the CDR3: TGCAGTGCCACCGGGACAAGAGGGTACGAGCAGTACTTC. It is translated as CSATGTRGYEQYF.

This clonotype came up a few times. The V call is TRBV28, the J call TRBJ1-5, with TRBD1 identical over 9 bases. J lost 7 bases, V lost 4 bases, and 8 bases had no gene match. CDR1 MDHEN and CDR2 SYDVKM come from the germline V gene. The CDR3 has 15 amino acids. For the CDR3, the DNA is TGTGCCAGCAGTTCGAACAGGGGGCGCGTCCAGCCCCAGCATTTT. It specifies CASSSNRGRVQPQHF.

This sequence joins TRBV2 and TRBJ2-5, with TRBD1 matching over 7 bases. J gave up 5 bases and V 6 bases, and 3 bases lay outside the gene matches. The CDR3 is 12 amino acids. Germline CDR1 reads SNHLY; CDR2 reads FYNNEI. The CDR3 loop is CASRGDSETQYF. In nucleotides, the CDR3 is TGTGCCAGCAGGGGGGACAGTGAGACCCAGTACTTC.

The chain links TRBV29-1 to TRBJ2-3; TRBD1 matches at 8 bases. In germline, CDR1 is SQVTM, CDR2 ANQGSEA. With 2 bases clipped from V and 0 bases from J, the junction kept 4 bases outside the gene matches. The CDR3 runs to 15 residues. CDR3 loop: CSVETDRASTDTQYF. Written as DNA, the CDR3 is TGCAGCGTTGAAACGGACAGGGCTAGCACAGATACGCAGTATTTT.

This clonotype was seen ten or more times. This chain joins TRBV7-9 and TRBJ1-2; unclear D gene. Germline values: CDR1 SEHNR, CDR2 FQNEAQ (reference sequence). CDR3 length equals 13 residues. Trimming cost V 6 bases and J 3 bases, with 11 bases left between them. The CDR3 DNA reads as TGTGCCAGCAGTACACAATTAGACTATGGCTACACCTTC. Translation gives CASSTQLDYGYTF.

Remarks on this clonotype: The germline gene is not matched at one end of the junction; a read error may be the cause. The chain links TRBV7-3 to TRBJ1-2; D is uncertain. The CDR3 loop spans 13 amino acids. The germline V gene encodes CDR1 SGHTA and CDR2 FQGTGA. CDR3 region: CASSGSLDYGYTF. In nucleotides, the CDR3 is TGCGCCAGCAGTGGAAGTCTAGACTATGGCTACACCTTC.

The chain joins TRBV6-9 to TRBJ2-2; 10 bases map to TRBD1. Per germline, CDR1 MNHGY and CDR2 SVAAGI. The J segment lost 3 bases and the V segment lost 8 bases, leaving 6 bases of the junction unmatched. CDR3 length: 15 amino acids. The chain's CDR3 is CASSRGTGDTGELFF. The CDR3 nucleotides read TGTGCCAGCTCCCGTGGGACAGGGGACACCGGGGAGCTGTTTTTT.

The CDR3 DNA is TGCGCCAGCAGCGAGGGACTTTACAATGAGCAGTTCTTC. Translated: CASSEGLYNEQFF. This sequence joins TRBV10-2 and TRBJ2-1; maybe TRBD2 (6 bases). Germline V lookup: CDR1 WSHSY, CDR2 SAAADI. The length of the CDR3 is 13 residues. The ends were cut back, 6 bases at V and 4 bases at J, with 10 bases in the middle.

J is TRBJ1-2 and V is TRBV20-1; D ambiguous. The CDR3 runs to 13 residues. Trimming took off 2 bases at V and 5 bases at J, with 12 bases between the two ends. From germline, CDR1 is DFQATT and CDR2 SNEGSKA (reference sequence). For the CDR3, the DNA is TGCAGTGCTAGATACGCGACCGGTTATGGCTACACCTTC. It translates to CSARYATGYGYTF.

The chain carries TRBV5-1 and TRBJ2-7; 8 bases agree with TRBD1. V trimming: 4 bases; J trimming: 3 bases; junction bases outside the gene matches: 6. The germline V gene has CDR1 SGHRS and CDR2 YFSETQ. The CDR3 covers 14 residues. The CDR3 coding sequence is TGCGCCAGCAGCGAACAGGGGGATGGCTACGAGCAGTACTTC. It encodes CASSEQGDGYEQYF. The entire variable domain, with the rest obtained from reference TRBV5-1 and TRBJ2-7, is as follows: KAGVTQTPRYLIKTRGQQVTLSCSPISGHRSVSWYQQTPGQGLQFLFEYFSETQRNKGNFPGRFSGRQFSNSRSEMNVSTLELGDSALYLCASSEQGDGYEQYFGPGTRLTVT.

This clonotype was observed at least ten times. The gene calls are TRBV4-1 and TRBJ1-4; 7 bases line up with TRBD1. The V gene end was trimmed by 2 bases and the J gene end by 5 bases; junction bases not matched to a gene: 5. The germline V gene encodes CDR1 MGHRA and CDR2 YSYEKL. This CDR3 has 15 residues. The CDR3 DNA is TGCGCCAGCAGCCAACTGACAGGGCGGAATGAAAAACTGTTTTTT. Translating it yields CASSQLTGRNEKLFF.

The CDR3 loop reads CASSREVQTVNTGELFF. The CDR3 DNA reads TGTGCCAGCAGCCGTGAGGTACAGACAGTGAACACCGGGGAGCTGTTTTTT. V is TRBV4-2 and J is TRBJ2-2; a possible D gene is TRBD1 (5 bases). Germline loops: CDR1 LGHNA, CDR2 YNFKEQ. V was trimmed by 4 bases and J by 1 base, leaving 16 bases between them. The CDR3 totals 17 residues.

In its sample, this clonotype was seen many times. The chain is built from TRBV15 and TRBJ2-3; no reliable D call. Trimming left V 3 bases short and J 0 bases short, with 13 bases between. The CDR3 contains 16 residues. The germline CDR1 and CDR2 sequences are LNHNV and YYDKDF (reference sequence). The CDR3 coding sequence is TGTGCCACCAGCAGGGCCTCAGCGAGCAGCACAGATACGCAGTATTTT. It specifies CATSRASASSTDTQYF.

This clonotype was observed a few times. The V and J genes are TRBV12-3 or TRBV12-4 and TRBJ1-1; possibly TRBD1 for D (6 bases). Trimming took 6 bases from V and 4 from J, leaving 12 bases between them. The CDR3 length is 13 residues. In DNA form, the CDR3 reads TGTGCCAGCAGCGCAGGGGAGGGCACTGAAGCTTTCTTT. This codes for CASSAGEGTEAFF.

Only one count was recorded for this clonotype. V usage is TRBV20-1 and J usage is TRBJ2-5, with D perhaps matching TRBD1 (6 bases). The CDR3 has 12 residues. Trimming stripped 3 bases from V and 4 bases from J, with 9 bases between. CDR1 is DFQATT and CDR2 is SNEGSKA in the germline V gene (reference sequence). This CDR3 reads CSASSGAETQYF. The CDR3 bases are TGCAGTGCTAGTTCAGGGGCAGAGACCCAGTACTTC.

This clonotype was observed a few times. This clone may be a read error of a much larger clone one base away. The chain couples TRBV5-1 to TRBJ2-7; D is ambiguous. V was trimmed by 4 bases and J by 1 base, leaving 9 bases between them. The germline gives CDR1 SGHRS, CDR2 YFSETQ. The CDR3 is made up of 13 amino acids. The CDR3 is CASSIGHSYEQYF. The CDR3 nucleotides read TGCGCCAGCAGCATTGGCCATTCCTACGAGCAGTACTTC.

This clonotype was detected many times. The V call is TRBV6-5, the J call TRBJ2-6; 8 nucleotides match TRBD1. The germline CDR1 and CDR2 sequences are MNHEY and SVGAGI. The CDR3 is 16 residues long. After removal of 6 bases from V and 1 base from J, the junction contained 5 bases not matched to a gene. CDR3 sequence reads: CASSPRTGSGANVLTF. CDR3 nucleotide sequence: TGTGCCAGCAGCCCAAGGACAGGGTCTGGGGCCAACGTCCTGACTTTC.

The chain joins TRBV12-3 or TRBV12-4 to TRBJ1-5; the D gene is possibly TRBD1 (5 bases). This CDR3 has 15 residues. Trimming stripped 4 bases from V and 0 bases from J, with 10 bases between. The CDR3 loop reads CASSSTAYSNQPQHF. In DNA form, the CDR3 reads TGTGCCAGCAGTTCGACAGCGTATAGCAATCAGCCCCAGCATTTT.

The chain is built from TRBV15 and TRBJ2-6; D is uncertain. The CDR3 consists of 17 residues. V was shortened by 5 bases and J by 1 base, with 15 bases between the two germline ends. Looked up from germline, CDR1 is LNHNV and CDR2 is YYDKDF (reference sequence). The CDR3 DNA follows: TGTGCCACCAGCCGGAAGAATAGGAAGTCTGGGGCCAACGTCCTGACTTTC. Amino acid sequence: CATSRKNRKSGANVLTF.

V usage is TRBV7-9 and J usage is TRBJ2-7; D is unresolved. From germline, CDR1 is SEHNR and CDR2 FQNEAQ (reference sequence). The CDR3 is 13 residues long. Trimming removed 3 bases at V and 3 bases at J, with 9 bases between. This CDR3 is CASSFGVDYEQYF. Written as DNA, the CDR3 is TGTGCCAGCAGCTTCGGAGTAGACTACGAGCAGTACTTC.

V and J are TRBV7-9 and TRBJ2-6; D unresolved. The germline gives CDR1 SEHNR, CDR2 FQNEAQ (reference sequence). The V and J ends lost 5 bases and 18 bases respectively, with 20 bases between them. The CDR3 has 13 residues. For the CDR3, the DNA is TGTGCCAGCAGCCTTAGCTTAGTAACGTCAGCGACTTTC. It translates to CASSLSLVTSATF.

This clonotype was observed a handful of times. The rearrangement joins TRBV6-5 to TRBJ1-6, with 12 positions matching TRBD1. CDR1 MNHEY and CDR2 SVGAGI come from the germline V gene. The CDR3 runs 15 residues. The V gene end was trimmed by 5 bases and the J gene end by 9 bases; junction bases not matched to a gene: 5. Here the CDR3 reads CASSDLGQGASPLHF. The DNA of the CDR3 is TGTGCCAGCAGTGACCTGGGACAGGGGGCTTCACCCCTCCACTTT.

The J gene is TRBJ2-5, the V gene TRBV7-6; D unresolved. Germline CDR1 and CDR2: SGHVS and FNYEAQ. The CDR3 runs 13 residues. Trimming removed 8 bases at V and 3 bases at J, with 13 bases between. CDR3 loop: CASGQILKETQYF. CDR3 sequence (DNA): TGTGCCAGCGGCCAAATCCTGAAAGAGACCCAGTACTTC.

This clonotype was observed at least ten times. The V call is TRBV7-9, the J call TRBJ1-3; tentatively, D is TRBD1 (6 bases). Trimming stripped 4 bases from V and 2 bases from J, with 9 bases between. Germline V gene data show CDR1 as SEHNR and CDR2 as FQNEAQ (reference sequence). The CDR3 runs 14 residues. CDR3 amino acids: CASSSGQTGNTIYF. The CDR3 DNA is TGTGCCAGCAGCTCCGGACAGACTGGAAACACCATATATTTT. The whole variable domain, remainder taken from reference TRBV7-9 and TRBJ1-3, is DTGVSQNPRHKITKRGQNVTFRCDPISEHNRLYWYRQTLGQGPEFLTYFQNEAQLEKSRLLSDRFSAERPKGSFSTLEIQRTEQGDSAMYLCASSSGQTGNTIYFGEGSWLTVV.

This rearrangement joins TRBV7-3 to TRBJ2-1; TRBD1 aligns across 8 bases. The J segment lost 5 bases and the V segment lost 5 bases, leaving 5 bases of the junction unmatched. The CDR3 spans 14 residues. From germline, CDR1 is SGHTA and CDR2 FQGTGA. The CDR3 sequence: CASSAGQGHNEQFF. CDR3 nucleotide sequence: TGTGCCAGCAGCGCCGGACAGGGACACAATGAGCAGTTCTTC.

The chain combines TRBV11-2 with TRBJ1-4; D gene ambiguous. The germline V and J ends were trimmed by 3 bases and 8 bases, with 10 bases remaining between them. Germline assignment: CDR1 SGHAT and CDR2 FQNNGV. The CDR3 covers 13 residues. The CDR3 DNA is TGTGCCAGCAGCTTTGAGAGGACGGAAAAACTGTTTTTT. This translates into CASSFERTEKLFF.

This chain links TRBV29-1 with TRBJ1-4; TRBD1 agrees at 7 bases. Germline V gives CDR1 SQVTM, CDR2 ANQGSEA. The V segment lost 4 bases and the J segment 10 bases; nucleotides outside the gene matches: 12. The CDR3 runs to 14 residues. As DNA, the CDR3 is TGCAGCGTTGGAGTGGACAGGAATGGGAGAAAACTGTTTTTT. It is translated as CSVGVDRNGRKLFF.